This T cell receptor (beta chain) comes out of a study of cytomegalovirus exposure and HLA in healthy donors. Study details: Early released data had about 85 million unique TCRs, all coming from HLA-typed donors. Whole-study findings and limits: An analysis was carried out at a later point. It showed that HLA-associated TCR beta chains were more clonally expanded than equally common non-associated chains. Rates of TCR association differed by HLA locus in a later analysis, with DRB1 highest and HLA-C lowest.

This PCR relied on a set of 60 Vbeta primers and 13 Jbeta primers. Clones were read by immunoSEQ multiplex PCR, and TCRdb kept only the in-frame ones, dropping some. This sample contains about 160,000 clones. V shed 5 bases and J shed 2 bases, with 12 bases lying between them. This CDR3 is 15 amino acids long. CDR1 and CDR2 from the germline V gene are SGHDN and FVKESK. Turning to this clone: Its target is unknown.

Healthy bone marrow donors made up the donor group. V gene TRBV14 combines with J gene TRBJ1-4; TRBD1 might be the D (6 bases). Input material: PBMCs. This receptor was obtained from a woman aged 60-70 years in good health and CMV-seronegative. The CDR3 DNA sequence: TGTGCCAGCAGCGCCGAGGGGGGGACTAATGAAAAACTGTTTTTT. Translation gives CASSAEGGTNEKLFF.